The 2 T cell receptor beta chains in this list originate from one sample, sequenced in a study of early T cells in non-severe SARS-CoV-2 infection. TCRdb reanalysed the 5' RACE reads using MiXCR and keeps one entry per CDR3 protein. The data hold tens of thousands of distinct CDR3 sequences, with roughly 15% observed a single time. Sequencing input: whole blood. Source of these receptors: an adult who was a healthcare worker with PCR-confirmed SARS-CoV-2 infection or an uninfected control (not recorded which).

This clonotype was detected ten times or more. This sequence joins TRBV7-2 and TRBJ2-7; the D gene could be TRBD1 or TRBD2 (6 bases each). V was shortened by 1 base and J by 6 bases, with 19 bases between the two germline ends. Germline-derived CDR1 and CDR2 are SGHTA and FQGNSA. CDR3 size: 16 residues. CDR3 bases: TGTGCCAGCAGCTTAGGGGGGGCCCTATCCCTTCGCGAGCAGTACTTC. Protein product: CASSLGGALSLREQYF.

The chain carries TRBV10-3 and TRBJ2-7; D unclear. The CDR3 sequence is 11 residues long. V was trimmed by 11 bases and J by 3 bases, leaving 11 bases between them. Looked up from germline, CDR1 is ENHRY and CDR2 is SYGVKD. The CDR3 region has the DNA TGTGCCTACGGGCCCAGCTACGAGCAGTACTTC. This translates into CAYGPSYEQYF.